Below, 32 T cell receptor beta chains from the same sample are listed, as sequenced in a study of T cells in Graves' hyperthyroidism and ophthalmopathy. Template material for amplifying TCR beta CDR3 regions consisted of RNA transcripts. The HTBI primer set was used in a first-round RT-PCR of the TCR CDR3. TCRdb ran MiXCR on the multiplex PCR reads and lists one entry per CDR3 protein. This table has over 500,000 distinct CDR3 sequences, about 45% appearing once. The sequenced sample consisted of peripheral blood or thyroid tissue (not recorded which). Every receptor here comes from an adult woman with Graves' disease, either hyperthyroidism or ophthalmopathy (not recorded which).

This clonotype occurred a few times. V is TRBV27 and J is TRBJ1-4; D gene uncertain. The germline gives CDR1 MNHEY, CDR2 SMNVEV (reference sequence). Trimming removed 3 bases at V and 7 bases at J, with 12 bases between. CDR3 length: 14 amino acids. CDR3 protein: CASSFGSRGEKLFF. CDR3 nucleotide sequence: TGTGCCAGCAGTTTTGGGAGTCGCGGTGAAAAACTGTTTTTT.

This clonotype was observed a few times. V usage is TRBV29-1 and J usage is TRBJ1-1; possible D gene TRBD1, 5 bases. CDR3 size: 12 residues. Germline loops: CDR1 SQVTM, CDR2 ANQGSEA. The V and J ends lost 4 bases and 0 bases respectively, with 6 bases between them. The CDR3 here is CSVGGMNTEAFF. In DNA form, the CDR3 reads TGCAGCGTTGGGGGCATGAACACTGAAGCTTTCTTT.

In this sample, this clonotype turned up many times. CDR3 protein: CSAALGGFIYEQYF. Written as DNA, the CDR3 is TGCAGTGCCGCCCTCGGGGGGTTTATCTACGAGCAGTACTTC. This chain uses TRBV20-1 with TRBJ2-7; 7 bases line up with TRBD2. The CDR3 is 14 amino acids. Germline loops: CDR1 DFQATT, CDR2 SNEGSKA (reference sequence). V trimming: 6 bases; J trimming: 3 bases; junction bases outside the gene matches: 11.

On this clonotype: A read error may be the cause here, since a much bigger clone is one base away. The rearrangement joins TRBV7-2 to TRBJ1-5; 8 bases map to TRBD1. The ends lost 6 bases at V and 7 bases at J; junction bases unmatched: 5. Germline loops: CDR1 SGHTA, CDR2 FQGNSA. This CDR3 contains 13 residues. This chain's CDR3 is CASRQQGEQPQHF. The CDR3 DNA is TGTGCCAGCAGGCAACAGGGGGAACAGCCCCAGCATTTT.

This chain links TRBV15 with TRBJ1-5, with D uncertain. This CDR3 has 15 amino acids. Trimming cost V 5 bases and J 11 bases, with 22 bases left between them. CDR1 is LNHNV and CDR2 is YYDKDF in the germline V gene (reference sequence). Here the CDR3 reads CATSLDRGPQETQHF. CDR3 coding DNA: TGTGCCACCAGCCTTGACCGCGGCCCCCAAGAGACCCAGCATTTT.

About this clonotype: No DNA is shown, since the ends of the CDR3 on it are uncertain; the CDR3 is the one TCRdb lists. V is TRBV29-1 and J is TRBJ2-7. Germline V gives CDR1 SQVTM, CDR2 ANQGSEA. The CDR3 is 17 amino acids in total, end residues counted. This chain's CDR3 is CSVEGGTVYEQYFEQYF.

The V call is TRBV7-9, the J call TRBJ1-1; D gene uncertain. Trimming removed 6 bases from V and 2 bases from J, with 13 bases in between. CDR1 and CDR2 (germline): SEHNR, FQNEAQ (reference sequence). CDR3 length equals 14 residues. The CDR3 protein is CASSKNAINTEAFF. The CDR3 DNA sequence: TGTGCCAGCAGTAAGAACGCAATTAACACTGAAGCTTTCTTT.

The chain recombines TRBV6-1 with TRBJ2-7, with 8 bases identical to TRBD1. CDR1 and CDR2 from the germline V gene are MNHNS and SASEGT. This CDR3 spans 15 amino acids. After removal of 8 bases from V and 3 bases from J, the junction contained 12 bases not matched to a gene. The CDR3 loop is CASCPYRGVLYEQYF. The DNA for the CDR3 is TGTGCCAGCTGCCCCTACAGGGGGGTCCTCTACGAGCAGTACTTC.

For this clonotype: A junction end diverges from the germline sequence, so it may reflect a read error. V is TRBV12-3 or TRBV12-4 and J is TRBJ2-2, with 11 bases matching TRBD2. This CDR3 region has 15 residues. CDR3 coding DNA: TGTGCCAGTGTTACCCTAGCGGGAGGAACCGGGGAGCTGTCTTGG. Encoded protein: CASVTLAGGTGELSW.

In this sample, this clonotype turned up many times. The chain links TRBV7-2 to TRBJ1-2, with TRBD1 matching 9 bases. V shed 4 bases and J 5 bases; nucleotides not matched to a gene: 8. This CDR3 is 15 amino acids long. In germline, CDR1 is SGHTA, CDR2 FQGNSA. The CDR3 DNA is TGTGCCAGCAGCTCTACAGGGGGCGCGGCGTATGGCTACACCTTC. As protein: CASSSTGGAAYGYTF.

The chain has TRBV12-3 or TRBV12-4 and TRBJ2-5; TRBD2 agrees at 8 bases. J lost 7 bases, V lost 1 base, and 2 bases had no gene match. CDR3 length: 13 amino acids. CDR3 sequence (DNA): TGTGCCAGCAGTTTAGGCGGGGGGCTGACCCAGTACTTC. Translated, it gives CASSLGGGLTQYF.

This chain joins TRBV28 and TRBJ2-6; maybe TRBD2 (5 bases). Germline CDR1 is MDHEN and CDR2 is SYDVKM. V lost 1 base and J lost 0, with 7 bases in between. The CDR3 is 16 amino acids. The CDR3 DNA reads TGTGCCAGCAGTTTATCGGGGATCTCTGGGGCCAACGTCCTGACTTTC. This encodes CASSLSGISGANVLTF.

The V call is TRBV29-1, the J call TRBJ2-7, with 7 bases lining up with TRBD1. The CDR3 contains 10 residues. Germline loops: CDR1 SQVTM, CDR2 ANQGSEA. Written as DNA, the CDR3 is TGCAGTGAATACAGGGGCGAGCAGTACTTC. This sequence encodes CSEYRGEQYF.

This rearrangement joins TRBV7-9 to TRBJ2-2, with a weak D call TRBD1 (5 bases). V gave up 5 bases and J gave up 2 bases, with 18 bases separating them. Germline V gene sequence: CDR1 SEHNR, CDR2 FQNEAQ (reference sequence). The CDR3 contains 17 residues. CDR3 sequence (DNA): TGTGCCAGCAGCCCCCCTTCGGGTCAGGGAAACACCGGGGAGCTGTTTTTT. Translating it yields CASSPPSGQGNTGELFF. Full variable domain (missing parts from reference TRBV7-9 and TRBJ2-2): DTGVSQNPRHKITKRGQNVTFRCDPISEHNRLYWYRQTLGQGPEFLTYFQNEAQLEKSRLLSDRFSAERPKGSFSTLEIQRTEQGDSAMYLCASSPPSGQGNTGELFFGEGSRLTVL.

V is TRBV5-1 and J is TRBJ2-7, with 7 bases that match TRBD1. Losses at the gene ends were 3 bases for V and 6 bases for J; bases not matched to a gene: 6. The germline V gene encodes CDR1 SGHRS and CDR2 YFSETQ. The CDR3 has 13 amino acids. The CDR3 region is CASSYYGQVEQYF. CDR3 in DNA: TGCGCCAGCAGCTACTACGGACAGGTCGAGCAGTACTTC. Combining the CDR3 with reference TRBV5-1 and TRBJ2-7 gives the whole variable domain KAGVTQTPRYLIKTRGQQVTLSCSPISGHRSVSWYQQTPGQGLQFLFEYFSETQRNKGNFPGRFSGRQFSNSRSEMNVSTLELGDSALYLCASSYYGQVEQYFGPGTRLTVT.

This clonotype was observed at least ten times. The J gene is TRBJ2-5, the V gene TRBV28; 13 positions agree with TRBD2. This CDR3 is 16 amino acids long. Germline trimming cut 7 bases from V and 2 bases from J; bases unmatched to any gene: 7. Germline-derived CDR1 and CDR2 are MDHEN and SYDVKM. The CDR3 sequence is CASNPGTSGDQETQYF. CDR3 DNA sequence: TGTGCCAGCAACCCCGGGACTAGCGGGGATCAAGAGACCCAGTACTTC.

This clonotype was detected only once. The chain is built from TRBV29-1 and TRBJ1-2, with TRBD1 matching over 7 bases. The V and J ends lost 6 bases and 6 bases, in that order; junction bases with no gene match: 13. Per germline, CDR1 SQVTM and CDR2 ANQGSEA. CDR3 length equals 14 residues. The CDR3 loop reads CSVSGQAEYHGYTF. CDR3 coding DNA: TGCAGCGTCTCCGGACAGGCGGAATACCATGGCTACACCTTC.

This clonotype has ten or more counts. J is TRBJ1-2 and V is TRBV19; D unclear. CDR1 and CDR2 (germline): LNHDA, SQIVND (reference sequence). V was cut by 5 bases and J by 5 bases, with 9 bases left in between. The CDR3 runs to 12 residues. CDR3 in amino acids: CASSAGWYGYTF. The CDR3, as DNA: TGTGCCAGTAGTGCAGGCTGGTATGGCTACACCTTC.

J is TRBJ1-2 and V is TRBV11-1, with D possibly TRBD1 on 6 matching bases. The CDR3 extends over 21 amino acids. The V and J ends lost 3 bases and 6 bases respectively, with 35 bases between them. The germline V gene has CDR1 SGHAT and CDR2 FQDESV (reference sequence). The chain's CDR3 is CASSFNSAYTRDTSGDDGYTF. The CDR3 nucleotides are TGTGCCAGCAGCTTCAACAGTGCTTATACCCGGGACACTTCCGGGGACGATGGCTACACCTTC.

The rearrangement joins TRBV19 to TRBJ1-5; no firm D call. The germline V gene has CDR1 LNHDA and CDR2 SQIVND (reference sequence). The CDR3 length is 18 residues. The ends were cut back, 2 bases at V and 3 bases at J, with 20 bases in the middle. The CDR3 reads CASSIIPLRSPANQPQHF. The CDR3 nucleotides read TGTGCCAGTAGTATAATCCCCCTCCGGTCGCCGGCCAATCAGCCCCAGCATTTT. The whole variable domain, remainder taken from reference TRBV19 and TRBJ1-5, is DGGITQSPKYLFRKEGQNVTLSCEQNLNHDAMYWYRQDPGQGLRLIYYSQIVNDFQKGDIAEGYSVSREKKESFPLTVTSAQKNPTAFYLCASSIIPLRSPANQPQHFGDGTRLSIL.

In its sample, this clonotype was seen many times. The V gene is TRBV10-3, the J gene TRBJ1-2; 8 positions match TRBD1. The germline V gene encodes CDR1 ENHRY and CDR2 SYGVKD. J lost 4 bases, V lost 4 bases, and 5 bases had no gene match. CDR3 length: 14 amino acids. Here the CDR3 reads CAISGPGTGYGYTF. The CDR3 coding sequence is TGTGCCATCAGTGGCCCCGGGACAGGCTATGGCTACACCTTC.

In this sample, this clonotype turned up many times. The chain joins TRBV14 to TRBJ1-1; TRBD1 might be the D (5 bases). Trimming stripped 4 bases from V and 5 bases from J, with 17 bases between. CDR1 is SGHDN, CDR2 FVKESK, per germline. The CDR3 covers 15 residues. CDR3 residues: CASSPSGALGTEAFF. CDR3 bases: TGTGCCAGCAGCCCATCTGGGGCCCTAGGGACTGAAGCTTTCTTT. Using reference TRBV14 and TRBJ1-1 for the parts outside the CDR3, the full variable domain is EAGVTQFPSHSVIEKGQTVTLRCDPISGHDNLYWYRRVMGKEIKFLLHFVKESKQDESGMPNNRFLAERTGGTYSTLKVQPAELEDSGVYFCASSPSGALGTEAFFGQGTRLTVV.

The rearrangement links TRBV10-3 to TRBJ2-7, with TRBD1 as a possible D gene (6 bases). The V gene lost 7 bases and the J gene lost 4 bases, with 23 bases spanning the gap. CDR1 and CDR2 (germline): ENHRY, SYGVKD. The CDR3 has 16 amino acids. CDR3 protein: CAITERLDSRSYEQYF. The CDR3 coding sequence is TGTGCCATCACCGAGCGCCTGGACAGTCGGTCGTACGAGCAGTACTTC.

Comment on this clonotype: It may be a read error: a sequence one base away is much more abundant. The chain joins TRBV6-1 to TRBJ1-1, with 9 bases matching TRBD1. The ends lost 7 bases at V and 6 bases at J; junction bases unmatched: 6. This CDR3 spans 13 amino acids. Per the germline V gene, CDR1 is MNHNS and CDR2 is SASEGT. The CDR3 reads CASKGDRVAEAFF. The CDR3 nucleotides are TGTGCCAGCAAAGGGGACAGGGTAGCTGAAGCTTTCTTT.

A single count supports this clonotype. Possible read error: a much larger clone is one base away. This chain connects TRBV5-6 to TRBJ2-7; perhaps D is TRBD1 or TRBD2 (5 bases each). The DNA end is a closer match to TRBJ2-1, so the J assignment may be wrong. Per germline, CDR1 SGHDT and CDR2 YYEEEE. CDR3 length: 14 residues. The DNA for the CDR3 is TGTGCCAGCAGCTTGAGGGACGGTACCTACGAGCAGTTCTTC. This sequence encodes CASSLRDGTYEQFF.

J is TRBJ2-7 and V is TRBV6-2 or TRBV6-3; the D is unclear. Germline V gene sequence: CDR1 MNHEY, CDR2 SVGEGT. Between the trimmed V and J ends, which lost 4 bases and 0 bases, there was a span of 10 bases. This CDR3 has 14 residues. The CDR3 region is CASSFDAASYEQYF. The CDR3 DNA follows: TGTGCCAGCAGTTTCGACGCGGCCTCCTACGAGCAGTACTTC.

This clonotype turned up a few times. This rearrangement joins TRBV6-5 to TRBJ2-7; 9 bases fit TRBD1. CDR3 size: 15 residues. CDR1 and CDR2 (germline): MNHEY, SVGAGI. After removal of 5 bases from V and 3 bases from J, the junction contained 8 bases not matched to a gene. The CDR3: CASSRNRDRVYEQYF. Written as DNA, the CDR3 is TGTGCCAGCAGTCGCAACCGGGACAGGGTCTACGAGCAGTACTTC.

V and J are TRBV25-1 and TRBJ2-7; either TRBD1 or TRBD2 may supply D (5 bases each). CDR1 MGHDK and CDR2 SYGVNS come from the germline V gene. Trimming took 2 bases from V and 4 from J, leaving 15 bases between them. The CDR3 spans 15 residues. CDR3 loop: CASSEPRGRYYEQYF. As DNA, the CDR3 is TGTGCCAGCAGTGAACCCCGGGGCAGATATTACGAGCAGTACTTC.

The chain carries TRBV2 and TRBJ2-6, with TRBD1 matching 7 bases. Trimming at V came to 8 bases and at J to 12 bases, leaving 10 bases not matched to a gene. CDR3 size: 13 residues. Germline-derived CDR1 and CDR2 are SNHLY and FYNNEI. CDR3 nucleotides: TGTGCCAGCGCTGAGCCCCGGGACAGCGTCCTGACTTTC. Its protein product is CASAEPRDSVLTF.

The V gene is TRBV7-6, the J gene TRBJ2-5, with D possibly called TRBD1 or TRBD2 (5 bases each). The CDR3 is made up of 14 amino acids. V lost 7 bases to trimming and J lost 7 bases, with 19 bases between them. Germline V gene data show CDR1 as SGHVS and CDR2 as FNYEAQ. In DNA, the CDR3 is TGTGCCAGCACCCTGGGGACCCAAGAGGGGACCCAGTACTTC. It is translated as CASTLGTQEGTQYF.

This chain connects TRBV6-9 to TRBJ1-2, with D unresolved. The CDR3 runs 13 residues. Germline loops: CDR1 MNHGY, CDR2 SVAAGI. Trimming removed 3 bases from V and 3 bases from J, with 8 bases in between. DNA for the CDR3: TGTGCCAGCAGTTACGGGCAGGACTATGGCTACACCTTC. It translates to CASSYGQDYGYTF.

This clonotype was picked up many times. The chain joins TRBV7-9 to TRBJ1-1; 7 nucleotides agree with TRBD1. This CDR3 has 15 residues. V trimming: 3 bases; J trimming: 1 base; junction bases outside the gene matches: 5. The germline V gene has CDR1 SEHNR and CDR2 FQNEAQ (reference sequence). The CDR3 coding sequence is TGTGCCAGCAGCTTTTGGGACAGAGAGAACACTGAAGCTTTCTTT. It specifies CASSFWDRENTEAFF.